The rows below give T cell receptor beta chains drawn from one sample of a study of T cells in Graves' hyperthyroidism and ophthalmopathy. TCRdb ran MiXCR on the multiplex PCR reads and lists one entry per CDR3 protein. The repertoire holds around 600,000 distinct CDR3 sequences, with just under 45% as singletons. Material: peripheral blood or thyroid tissue (not recorded which). Every receptor here comes from an adult man with Graves' disease, either hyperthyroidism or ophthalmopathy (not recorded which). Each CDR3 is given with its conserved first and last residue. The order of the fields is clone size, D gene, V gene, J gene, CDR3 DNA, CDR3 protein. The D gene is left open where the match is weak. Size tells how often a clone was seen (once, few, many) or the class of an expanded clone, and some rows leave it out.

abundance: few; d_gene: TRBD2; v_gene: TRBV7-8; j_gene: TRBJ2-7; CDR3nt: TGTGCCAGCAGCATACTAGCGGGGGGCTACGAGCAGTACTTC; CDR3aa: CASSILAGGYEQYF
abundance: -; d_gene: -; v_gene: TRBV12-3/TRBV12-4; j_gene: TRBJ1-1; CDR3nt: TGTGCCAGCAGCTCGACGGGCAATTCAAAGGAAGCTTTCTTT; CDR3aa: CASSSTGNSKEAFF
abundance: -; d_gene: -; v_gene: TRBV7-3; j_gene: TRBJ1-1; CDR3nt: TGTGCCAGCAGCTGGATTCTCACTGAAGCTTTCTTT; CDR3aa: CASSWILTEAFF
abundance: few; d_gene: -; v_gene: TRBV5-1; j_gene: TRBJ1-1; CDR3nt: TGCGCCAGCAGCGAGTCGACGAAGAACACTGAAGCTTTCTTT; CDR3aa: CASSESTKNTEAFF
abundance: -; d_gene: -; v_gene: TRBV20-1; j_gene: TRBJ1-4; CDR3nt: TGCAGTGCTAGAGATCTGCGGAGTAATGAAGAACTATTTTTT; CDR3aa: CSARDLRSNEELFF
abundance: -; d_gene: TRBD1; v_gene: TRBV7-9; j_gene: TRBJ2-7; CDR3nt: TGTGCCAGCAGCTTCCGGGACAGGGGGCATCCCTACGAGCAGTACTTC; CDR3aa: CASSFRDRGHPYEQYF
abundance: -; d_gene: TRBD2; v_gene: TRBV11-2; j_gene: TRBJ2-7; CDR3nt: TGTGCCAGCAGCTTAGATATATCGGGAGGGTCCTACGAGCAGTACTTC; CDR3aa: CASSLDISGGSYEQYF
abundance: -; d_gene: TRBD1; v_gene: TRBV25-1; j_gene: TRBJ1-4; CDR3nt: TGTGCCAGCAGTGAAAATCGAGGGGGCGAAGAAAAACTGTTTTTT; CDR3aa: CASSENRGGEEKLFF
abundance: many; d_gene: TRBD2; v_gene: TRBV10-3; j_gene: TRBJ2-7; CDR3nt: TGTGCCATCAGTTCAGGGACTAGCGGGAGGGCCTACGAGCAGTACTTC; CDR3aa: CAISSGTSGRAYEQYF
abundance: many; d_gene: TRBD1; v_gene: TRBV2; j_gene: TRBJ1-5; CDR3nt: TGTGCCAGCAAACCAACAGGGGACAATCAGCCCCAGCATTTT; CDR3aa: CASKPTGDNQPQHF
abundance: -; d_gene: -; v_gene: TRBV5-8; j_gene: TRBJ1-4; CDR3nt: TGTGCCAGCAGCTTGCCTCAGAACGAAAAACTGTTTTTT; CDR3aa: CASSLPQNEKLFF
abundance: -; d_gene: -; v_gene: TRBV10-3; j_gene: TRBJ1-3; CDR3nt: TGTGCCATCAGTGAGTCAAAGGGGGTCACCTCGACTTTT; CDR3aa: CAISESKGVTSTF
abundance: many; d_gene: TRBD1; v_gene: TRBV24-1; j_gene: TRBJ2-2; CDR3nt: TGTGCCACCAGTGAGCGACAGGGACGATACACCGGGGAGCTGTTTTTT; CDR3aa: CATSERQGRYTGELFF
abundance: -; d_gene: -; v_gene: TRBV2; j_gene: TRBJ1-6; CDR3nt: TGTGCCAGCCCTCGGGGGGATAATTCACCCCTCCACTTT; CDR3aa: CASPRGDNSPLHF
abundance: many; d_gene: -; v_gene: TRBV2; j_gene: TRBJ1-5; CDR3nt: TGTGCCAGCAGTGAAGCAAGAGGGATGGGCAATCAGCCCCAGCATTTT; CDR3aa: CASSEARGMGNQPQHF
abundance: few; d_gene: TRBD1; v_gene: TRBV7-6; j_gene: TRBJ2-7; CDR3nt: TGTGCCAACCCGGGACAGGGGGTCTCCGAGCAGTACTTC; CDR3aa: CANPGQGVSEQYF
abundance: -; d_gene: -; v_gene: TRBV7-3; j_gene: TRBJ1-5; CDR3nt: TGTGCCAGCAGCTTAACGGGGAGCGAGACCCAGCATTTT; CDR3aa: CASSLTGSETQHF
abundance: -; d_gene: -; v_gene: TRBV13; j_gene: TRBJ1-1; CDR3nt: TGTGCCAGCAGTTACTCGGAGATCAGGGCCTTAAACACTGAAGCTCTCTTT; CDR3aa: CASSYSEIRALNTEALF
abundance: -; d_gene: TRBD2; v_gene: TRBV7-8; j_gene: TRBJ2-5; CDR3nt: TGTCCCAGCAGCCAAGAGGGCGGGGGACAAGAGACCCAGTACTTC; CDR3aa: CPSSQEGGGQETQYF
abundance: -; d_gene: TRBD1; v_gene: TRBV10-3; j_gene: TRBJ1-2; CDR3nt: TGTGCCAGCAGTTCTGGGACAGCTACGTTCTATGGCGGCTACACCTTC; CDR3aa: CASSSGTATFYGGYTF
abundance: -; d_gene: -; v_gene: TRBV19; j_gene: TRBJ1-1; CDR3nt: TGTGCCAGTAGTAAGGACGGGTGGGTGGACACTGAAGCTTTCTTT; CDR3aa: CASSKDGWVDTEAFF
abundance: few; d_gene: TRBD1; v_gene: TRBV6-5; j_gene: TRBJ2-7; CDR3nt: TGTGCCAGCAGTTACCAGGGACAGGGGATAAACTCTTTGTACTTC; CDR3aa: CASSYQGQGINSLYF
abundance: -; d_gene: TRBD1; v_gene: TRBV7-8; j_gene: TRBJ2-7; CDR3nt: TGTGCTAGAGAGCGCCCCTCCGTTAGTGGGACAGGGGCCTACGAGCAGTACTTC; CDR3aa: CARERPSVSGTGAYEQYF
abundance: -; d_gene: TRBD2; v_gene: TRBV9; j_gene: TRBJ2-7; CDR3nt: TGTGCCAGCAGCTCCGCCACCAGCGGGGGACTCTACGAGCAGTACTTC; CDR3aa: CASSSATSGGLYEQYF
abundance: few; d_gene: -; v_gene: TRBV20-1; j_gene: TRBJ2-7; CDR3nt: TGCAGTGCTAGAGTGGGACACGGGGCTTTGCACGAGCAGTACTTC; CDR3aa: CSARVGHGALHEQYF
abundance: -; d_gene: TRBD1; v_gene: TRBV7-3; j_gene: TRBJ1-1; CDR3nt: TGTGCCAGCAGCTTAACGGGGACAGGGCTTGTTGGAGCTTTCTTT; CDR3aa: CASSLTGTGLVGAFF
abundance: -; d_gene: TRBD1; v_gene: TRBV7-9; j_gene: TRBJ2-7; CDR3nt: TGTGCCAGCAGCCTTCTCGGGACAGCTTACGAGCAGTACTTC; CDR3aa: CASSLLGTAYEQYF
abundance: -; d_gene: -; v_gene: TRBV20-1; j_gene: TRBJ1-4; CDR3nt: TGCAGTGCTGAGGGGCGCGGGGATGAAAAACTGTTTTTT; CDR3aa: CSAEGRGDEKLFF
abundance: few; d_gene: TRBD1; v_gene: TRBV7-9; j_gene: TRBJ1-1; CDR3nt: TGTGCCAGCAGCATAGACAGGGCAGGCGGAGCTTTCTTT; CDR3aa: CASSIDRAGGAFF
abundance: once; d_gene: -; v_gene: TRBV29-1; j_gene: TRBJ1-2; CDR3nt: TGCAGCGTTGATATAGGGGATGGCTACACCTTC; CDR3aa: CSVDIGDGYTF
abundance: many; d_gene: -; v_gene: TRBV19; j_gene: TRBJ1-6; CDR3nt: TGTGCCAGTAGTACCAGGGAGGGTGATTCACCCCTCCACTTT; CDR3aa: CASSTREGDSPLHF
abundance: -; d_gene: -; v_gene: TRBV12-3/TRBV12-4; j_gene: TRBJ2-5; CDR3nt: TGTGCCAGCAGTCCCGGTGGGGTGGACCAAGAGACCCAGTACTTC; CDR3aa: CASSPGGVDQETQYF
abundance: -; d_gene: -; v_gene: TRBV7-8; j_gene: TRBJ1-2; CDR3nt: TGTGCCAGCAGCTTAGATAGGAGGTCCAAAGGCTACACCTTC; CDR3aa: CASSLDRRSKGYTF
abundance: -; d_gene: -; v_gene: TRBV7-9; j_gene: TRBJ1-1; CDR3nt: TGTGCCAGCAGCCAAGGTGGGCAGGGTAACACTGAAGCTTTCTTT; CDR3aa: CASSQGGQGNTEAFF
abundance: few; d_gene: -; v_gene: TRBV6-1; j_gene: TRBJ1-4; CDR3nt: TGTGCCAGCAGTTACGATCCGACAGCGAGATATGAAAAACTGTTTTTT; CDR3aa: CASSYDPTARYEKLFF
abundance: once; d_gene: -; v_gene: TRBV20-1; j_gene: TRBJ1-4; CDR3nt: TGCAGTGCTAGAGATGGGACCTCCTACCTACGGGGGGCTGTTGAAAAACTGTTTTTT; CDR3aa: CSARDGTSYLRGAVEKLFF
abundance: many; d_gene: -; v_gene: TRBV20-1; j_gene: TRBJ2-7; CDR3nt: TGCAGTGCTACATGGACTTCGTACGAGCAGTACTTC; CDR3aa: CSATWTSYEQYF
abundance: few; d_gene: TRBD1; v_gene: TRBV7-8; j_gene: TRBJ2-6; CDR3nt: TGTGCCAGCAGCTCCCCCAGGGGGCTTGGGGCCAACGTCCTGACTTTC; CDR3aa: CASSSPRGLGANVLTF
abundance: -; d_gene: -; v_gene: TRBV20-1; j_gene: TRBJ1-1; CDR3nt: TGCAGTTTAGTCGGGACGGTGAACACTGAAGCTTTCTTT; CDR3aa: CSLVGTVNTEAFF
abundance: few; d_gene: -; v_gene: TRBV20-1; j_gene: TRBJ1-6; CDR3nt: TGCAGTGCTAGAGATCCGGGTTATAATTCACCCCTCCACTTT; CDR3aa: CSARDPGYNSPLHF
abundance: -; d_gene: TRBD1; v_gene: TRBV10-3; j_gene: TRBJ1-2; CDR3nt: TGTGCCATCAGTGAAATGCGGGACAGCTTCTATGGCTACACCTTC; CDR3aa: CAISEMRDSFYGYTF
abundance: few; d_gene: TRBD1; v_gene: TRBV7-3; j_gene: TRBJ2-5; CDR3nt: TGTGCCAGCAGCCCGGAGCGGCTGGGACAGGGTAAAGAGACCCAGTACTTC; CDR3aa: CASSPERLGQGKETQYF
abundance: few; d_gene: -; v_gene: TRBV20-1; j_gene: TRBJ1-4; CDR3nt: TGCAGTGCTGGCCTTGGACAGTCTAATGAAAAACTGTTTTTT; CDR3aa: CSAGLGQSNEKLFF
abundance: many; d_gene: -; v_gene: TRBV2; j_gene: TRBJ1-3; CDR3nt: TGTGCCAGCAGTTTTGCAGGGGCTGGAAACACCATATATTTT; CDR3aa: CASSFAGAGNTIYF
abundance: once; d_gene: TRBD1; v_gene: TRBV20-1; j_gene: TRBJ1-2; CDR3nt: TGCAGTTCTTCTTCGACAGGGCAGCTCTATGGCTACACCTTC; CDR3aa: CSSSSTGQLYGYTF
abundance: -; d_gene: TRBD2; v_gene: TRBV12-3/TRBV12-4; j_gene: TRBJ2-7; CDR3nt: TGTGCCAGCAGTCCGTCTAGCGGGACGAAGTACGAGCAGTACTTC; CDR3aa: CASSPSSGTKYEQYF
abundance: -; d_gene: TRBD1; v_gene: TRBV6-5; j_gene: TRBJ2-7; CDR3nt: TGTGCCAGCAGTTACCCCGCGGGACAGGGGACCTACGAGCAGCACTTC; CDR3aa: CASSYPAGQGTYEQHF
abundance: many; d_gene: -; v_gene: TRBV12-3/TRBV12-4; j_gene: TRBJ1-6; CDR3nt: TGTGCCAGCAGTTTGAACAGCGGGTCACCCCTCCACTTT; CDR3aa: CASSLNSGSPLHF
abundance: -; d_gene: -; v_gene: TRBV12-3/TRBV12-4; j_gene: TRBJ2-5; CDR3nt: TGCGCCAGCAGCTTACAACTCAGGGGGACCCAGTACTTC; CDR3aa: CASSLQLRGTQYF
abundance: -; d_gene: TRBD1; v_gene: TRBV7-2; j_gene: TRBJ2-7; CDR3nt: TGTGCCAGCGGCCCAGGACAGGGCAGGGTTTACGAGCAGTACTTC; CDR3aa: CASGPGQGRVYEQYF
abundance: many; d_gene: TRBD1; v_gene: TRBV27; j_gene: TRBJ1-1; CDR3nt: TGTGCCAGCAGTTTACGACAGGGTGAAGCTTTCTTT; CDR3aa: CASSLRQGEAFF
abundance: -; d_gene: -; v_gene: TRBV6-5; j_gene: TRBJ2-7; CDR3nt: TGTGCCAGCAGTTCCATACTAGACTACGAGCAGTACTTC; CDR3aa: CASSSILDYEQYF
abundance: -; d_gene: -; v_gene: TRBV7-9; j_gene: TRBJ1-4; CDR3nt: TGTGCCAGCGGCCCCTCCTACGGGGGAGAAAAACTGTTTTTT; CDR3aa: CASGPSYGGEKLFF
abundance: -; d_gene: -; v_gene: TRBV7-9; j_gene: TRBJ1-6; CDR3nt: TGTGCCAGCAGCCAAGATTGGGGCCTAGGGTCACCCCTCCACTTT; CDR3aa: CASSQDWGLGSPLHF
abundance: -; d_gene: -; v_gene: TRBV2; j_gene: TRBJ1-1; CDR3nt: TGTGCCAGCAGTTTACTGGCAGGGTTAGAAGCTTTCTTT; CDR3aa: CASSLLAGLEAFF
abundance: few; d_gene: -; v_gene: TRBV7-9; j_gene: TRBJ1-2; CDR3nt: TGTGCCAGCAGCCCAGACAGGATAGTTAACTATGGCTACACCTTC; CDR3aa: CASSPDRIVNYGYTF
abundance: -; d_gene: TRBD1; v_gene: TRBV4-2; j_gene: TRBJ2-7; CDR3nt: TGTGCCAGCAGCCAAGCCGGGACAGGGTTTCCCTACGAGCAGTACTTC; CDR3aa: CASSQAGTGFPYEQYF
abundance: few; d_gene: TRBD1; v_gene: TRBV6-6; j_gene: TRBJ1-6; CDR3nt: TGTGCCAGCAGTTACGACAGGGACCACAGATCACCCCTCCACTTT; CDR3aa: CASSYDRDHRSPLHF
abundance: -; d_gene: -; v_gene: TRBV20-1; j_gene: TRBJ1-1; CDR3nt: TGCAGTGCTAGAGATCGGCCAGGGAATATGAACACTGAAGCTTTCTTT; CDR3aa: CSARDRPGNMNTEAFF